This entry lists 23 T cell receptor beta chains sequenced from one sample in a study of molecular identifiers for immune sequencing clone quantification (dated by TCRdb to the late 2010s). Library preparation used PCR. Sequencing took place on a NextSeq 500. TCRdb reprocessed the public reads (quality trimming at Q25 with fastp, clone calling with MiXCR) and kept in-frame beta chains. Rows matching on CDR3 protein sequence are summarized as one entry with the most common DNA and genes. A total of more than 450,000 distinct CDR3 sequences appear in this sample, less than 30% of them only once. The ten biggest clones cover 0.76% of the sample. The sequencing sample was made of naive CD8+ T cells from blood, with Jurkat cell RNA spiked in. The cell subset or site label on this specimen signifies: FACS-sorted CD8+CD4-CCR7+CD45RA+ naive T cells. Every receptor here comes from a human donor in good health. Some libraries in this study had Jurkat cell RNA spiked in.

With regard to this clonotype: A much larger clone lies one base from this, so it may be a read error. V usage is TRBV5-1 and J usage is TRBJ1-5; unclear D gene. Trimming took off 2 bases at V and 2 bases at J, with 8 bases between the two ends. The V gene's germline CDR1 is SGHRS and CDR2 YFSETQ. The length of the CDR3 is 14 residues. Here the CDR3 DNA reads TGCGCCAGCAGCTTTTTCGGTGGCAATCAGCCCCAGCATTTT. Its protein is CASSFFGGNQPQHF.

This clonotype appeared a few times. The J gene is TRBJ1-3, the V gene TRBV14; D uncertain. V gave up 4 bases and J gave up 0 bases, with 10 bases separating them. Germline V gene data show CDR1 as SGHDN and CDR2 as FVKESK. CDR3 length equals 15 residues. The CDR3 spells CASSPGATSGNTIYF. The CDR3 DNA reads as TGTGCCAGCAGCCCTGGAGCCACCTCTGGAAACACCATATATTTT.

The V and J genes are TRBV4-1 and TRBJ2-1; no clear D gene. CDR3 length: 13 residues. Germline values: CDR1 MGHRA, CDR2 YSYEKL. With 3 bases removed from V and 9 bases from J, the gap between germline ends came to 12 bases. Written as DNA, the CDR3 is TGCGCCAGCAGCCAGGCAAGGGCGGCTGAGCAGTTCTTC. This sequence encodes CASSQARAAEQFF.

Concerning this clonotype: No conserved phenylalanine or tryptophan ends this CDR3, so it is likely a read error. The chain joins TRBV27 to TRBJ2-5; possible D gene TRBD1, 6 bases. The CDR3 consists of 16 residues. V was trimmed by 6 bases and J by 5 bases, leaving 22 bases between them. Germline V CDR1 and CDR2: MNHEY, SMNVEV (reference sequence). This CDR3 is CASSHLTPGQQETQYI. CDR3 nucleotide sequence: TGTGCCAGCAGCCATCTTACACCGGGACAACAGGAGACCCAGTACATC.

There are a few counts of this clonotype. The chain links TRBV4-3 to TRBJ2-2; TRBD2 is a possible D gene (5 bases). Trimming took 5 bases from V and 7 from J, leaving 17 bases between them. The CDR3 has 15 amino acids. Germline V gene lookup returns CDR1 LGHNA and CDR2 YSLEER. DNA for the CDR3: TGCGCCAGCAGCTATGGAAAGGGTGCGGGCGGGGAGCTGTTTTTT. Amino acid sequence: CASSYGKGAGGELFF.

In its sample, this clonotype was seen a few times. This chain uses TRBV25-1 with TRBJ2-7; a possible D gene is TRBD1 (6 bases). Per the germline V gene, CDR1 is MGHDK and CDR2 is SYGVNS. This CDR3 is built from 14 residues. V gave up 1 base and J gave up 4 bases, with 11 bases separating them. The CDR3 DNA sequence: TGTGCCAGCAGTGAATCGCAGGGGATATACGAGCAGTACTTC. Residues: CASSESQGIYEQYF.

Note on this clonotype: Compared with germline, one end of the junction differs, possibly owing to a read error. J is TRBJ2-2 and V is TRBV4-3, with D maybe TRBD2 (5 bases). From germline, CDR1 is LGHNA and CDR2 YSLEER. The CDR3 length is 17 residues. The CDR3 loop is CASSQVVLSWNTGELSF. In DNA form, the CDR3 reads TGCGCCAGCAGCCAAGTGGTGTTGAGTTGGAACACCGGGGAGCTGTCTTTT.

A few counts support this clonotype. The chain links TRBV19 to TRBJ2-3; D might be TRBD2 (6 bases). CDR1 LNHDA and CDR2 SQIVND come from the germline V gene (reference sequence). The V gene lost 6 bases and the J gene lost 0 bases, with 13 bases spanning the gap. CDR3 size: 15 residues. The CDR3 DNA is TGTGCCAGTAGATCGGGCGCGGGAAGCACAGATACGCAGTATTTT. Translating it yields CASRSGAGSTDTQYF. Full variable domain (rest looked up from reference TRBV19 and TRBJ2-3): DGGITQSPKYLFRKEGQNVTLSCEQNLNHDAMYWYRQDPGQGLRLIYYSQIVNDFQKGDIAEGYSVSREKKESFPLTVTSAQKNPTAFYLCASRSGAGSTDTQYFGPGTRLTVL.

This clonotype was counted ten times or more. The chain employs TRBV7-9 and TRBJ1-1, with unresolved D. V was cut by 3 bases and J by 5 bases, with 4 bases left in between. Germline V gene data show CDR1 as SEHNR and CDR2 as FQNEAQ (reference sequence). This CDR3 has 11 residues. The CDR3 DNA is TGTGCCAGCAGCTTCCGAACTGAAGCTTTCTTT. Translating it yields CASSFRTEAFF.

The gene calls are TRBV5-4 and TRBJ2-3, with D perhaps matching TRBD2 (5 bases). Germline V gene sequence: CDR1 SGHNT, CDR2 YYREEE (reference sequence). Trimming pared 5 bases from V and 3 bases from J, leaving 19 bases between. The CDR3 extends over 16 amino acids. The CDR3 DNA is TGTGCCAGCAGTTACTTGTGGGGAGTTGGAACAGATACGCAGTATTTT. Amino acid sequence: CASSYLWGVGTDTQYF.

For this clonotype: Its ends do not fully match the called genes, so a read error is possible. The chain couples TRBV27 to TRBJ2-1, with 9 bases identical to TRBD2. CDR3 length: 19 amino acids. Germline-derived CDR1 and CDR2 are MNHEY and SMNVEV (reference sequence). The CDR3 nucleotides read TGTGCCAGCACCGAAACGCCCGCGGCGGGACTAGCCTTCCACAATGCGCAGTTCTTC. This translates into CASTETPAAGLAFHNAQFF.

This clonotype occurred a few times. V gene TRBV4-1 combines with J gene TRBJ2-7, with D possibly called TRBD1 or TRBD2 (5 bases each). Trimming shortened V by 5 bases and J by 5 bases, and 19 bases separated the two germline ends. CDR1 MGHRA and CDR2 YSYEKL come from the germline V gene. CDR3 length: 15 amino acids. The CDR3 loop reads CASSSSLGRMDEQYF. The DNA of the CDR3 is TGCGCCAGCAGCTCCTCTCTGGGACGAATGGACGAGCAGTACTTC.

This chain connects TRBV9 to TRBJ2-3, with D possibly TRBD2 on 6 matching bases. This CDR3 contains 15 residues. The germline CDR1 and CDR2 sequences are SGDLS and YYNGEE. Deletions cut 4 bases from V and 0 bases from J, with 12 bases between. CDR3 nucleotide sequence: TGTGCCAGCAGCTGGGACTCGGGCAGCACAGATACGCAGTATTTT. Amino acids: CASSWDSGSTDTQYF.

This clonotype was seen only a few times. The chain combines TRBV10-2 with TRBJ2-3; 11 bases match TRBD1. V trimming: 6 bases; J trimming: 6 bases; junction bases outside the gene matches: 14. Germline CDR1 WSHSY, CDR2 SAAADI. The CDR3 has 17 amino acids. The CDR3 DNA reads TGCGCCAGCAGCTCCGGGACAGGGGGGACCTTTGGGGATACGCAGTATTTT. This encodes CASSSGTGGTFGDTQYF.

This clonotype was seen a few times. The chain links TRBV27 to TRBJ2-4; tentative D call: TRBD1 (6 bases). V was clipped by 5 bases and J by 2 bases, with 16 bases between them. Germline V gene data show CDR1 as MNHEY and CDR2 as SMNVEV (reference sequence). The CDR3 length is 16 residues. DNA for the CDR3: TGTGCCAGCAGTCCATGGGACATGCGGACCAAAAACATTCAGTACTTC. Encoded protein: CASSPWDMRTKNIQYF.

This clonotype was observed many times. The chain couples TRBV28 to TRBJ2-3; D possibly uses TRBD1 or TRBD2 (5 bases each). With 4 bases removed from V and 5 bases from J, the gap between germline ends came to 16 bases. The CDR3 runs 15 residues. Germline V gene sequence: CDR1 MDHEN, CDR2 SYDVKM. DNA for the CDR3: TGTGCCAGCAGTTACAGGCTTGGTGGGGGAGATACGCAGTATTTT. It specifies CASSYRLGGGDTQYF.

This clonotype has a count of ten or more. The V and J genes are TRBV6-5 and TRBJ1-2, with 9 nucleotides matching TRBD1. V shed 0 bases and J 4 bases; nucleotides not matched to a gene: 12. This CDR3 is 18 amino acids long. The germline V gene has CDR1 MNHEY and CDR2 SVGAGI. In DNA, the CDR3 is TGTGCCAGCAGTTACTCTCCTCTCTCGGACAGGGGAACCTATGGCTACACCTTC. Protein product: CASSYSPLSDRGTYGYTF.

As to this clonotype: This could be a read error, since a much larger clone is one nucleotide away. The CDR3 sequence: CASSYSSPSNEKLFF. Here the CDR3 DNA reads TGTGCCAGCAGTTACTCAAGCCCGAGTAATGAAAAACTGTTTTTT. The chain has TRBV6-5 and TRBJ1-4; D not certain. The CDR3 extends over 15 amino acids. Germline CDR1 MNHEY, CDR2 SVGAGI. Trimming took off 0 bases at V and 4 bases at J, with 9 bases between the two ends.

The gene calls are TRBV7-9 and TRBJ2-7, with 7 positions matching TRBD1. V lost 4 bases to trimming and J lost 0 bases; unmatched junction nucleotides: 9. Germline V gives CDR1 SEHNR, CDR2 FQNEAQ (reference sequence). This CDR3 has 16 amino acids. CDR3 bases: TGTGCCAGCAGCTCACATACAGGGGAAAGCTCCTACGAGCAGTACTTC. Amino acid sequence: CASSSHTGESSYEQYF.

As for this clonotype: A much larger clonotype is one base distant, so this may be a read error. V is TRBV4-3 and J is TRBJ2-1; 7 bases line up with TRBD2. CDR3 length: 15 residues. Germline loops: CDR1 LGHNA, CDR2 YSLEER. The DNA of the CDR3 is TGCGCCAGCAGCCAAGATCGGGTCGGGGGGAATGAGCAGTTGTTC. Encoded protein: CASSQDRVGGNEQLF.

The genes are TRBV6-1 and TRBJ1-5; TRBD1 aligns across 10 bases. Germline V CDR1 and CDR2: MNHNS, SASEGT. Trimming at V came to 2 bases and at J to 0 bases, leaving 7 bases not matched to a gene. The CDR3 totals 18 residues. The DNA of the CDR3 is TGTGCCAGCAGTGAATACGGGACAGGGGTGGGTAGCAATCAGCCCCAGCATTTT. It specifies CASSEYGTGVGSNQPQHF.

The rearrangement links TRBV9 to TRBJ1-3; tentatively, D is TRBD1 (5 bases). Trimming cost V 3 bases and J 2 bases, with 12 bases left between them. Per the germline V gene, CDR1 is SGDLS and CDR2 is YYNGEE. CDR3 size: 15 residues. This CDR3 reads CASSDIGEAGNTIYF. DNA of the CDR3: TGTGCCAGCAGCGATATAGGGGAAGCTGGAAACACCATATATTTT. The variable domain in full, completed from reference TRBV9 and TRBJ1-3, reads DSGVTQTPKHLITATGQRVTLRCSPRSGDLSVYWYQQSLDQGLQFLIQYYNGEERAKGNILERFSAQQFPDLHSELNLSSLELGDSALYFCASSDIGEAGNTIYFGEGSWLTVV.

In regard to this clonotype: Sequence at one end of the junction differs from germline and may be a read error. V and J are TRBV6-4 and TRBJ2-1, with D possibly being TRBD1 (6 bases). This CDR3 is built from 17 residues. Germline-derived CDR1 and CDR2 are MRHNA and SNTAGT. The CDR3 DNA is TGTGCCGGCAGTGGAAGGCCCGGGACAAGCTCCTACAATGAGCAGTTCTTC. This gives the protein CAGSGRPGTSSYNEQFF.